This T cell receptor (beta chain) was sequenced for a study of shared clonotypes between healthy human individuals (dated by TCRdb to 2020 to 2021). For the study in its entirety: The cohort comprised a couple of women and a few men aged 18 to 49 years. For each donor, CD4 naive and CD4 memory were each run on three plates, CD8 naive on two plates, and CD8 memory on one plate. Leukapheresis yielded between about 0.9 and 9 billion PBMCs per donor. Libraries were prepared and TCR repertoires were sequenced by different laboratories using diverse techniques, in order to increase sequencing depth and limit assay-specific biases. The study deeply sequenced blood TCR repertoires of roughly five healthy adults to estimate repertoire size and the extent of clonotype sharing between individuals.

The full study reports these points: Only blood was sampled, and tissue TCR repertoires likely differ from those in blood. The small number of donors limited the genetic and exposure-history diversity represented. Estimated clonotype richness was generally larger for naive than for memory subsets. Rarefaction of sorted-subset datasets indicated incomplete sequencing despite the large sequencing depth. Sharing across several donors was observed for about 4.8% of naive CD4, over 3% of naive CD8, over 2% of memory CD4, and around 0.4% of memory CD8 clonotypes. Pairwise subsampling indicated that sequencing depth was expected to affect the degree of clonotype sharing among donors. Compared with non-shared clonotypes, clonotypes shared by all four sorted-subset donors had higher generation probabilities.

Healthy HIV-negative adults with no recently reported acute infections or vaccinations were included as donors. Only Caucasian adults living in Nashville, Tennessee, USA were represented among the donors. CD8 memory samples were composed of magnetically selected CD45RO+ cells combined with CCR7-negative CD45RA+ effector memory (TemRA) cells. Blood was collected by leukapheresis, and PBMCs were isolated by Ficoll-Histopaque density gradient centrifugation and then cryopreserved in liquid nitrogen vapor phase. Analytical flow cytometry was used to check the purity and quantity of each magnetically sorted T cell population. Genomic DNA was isolated from each sorted fraction and quantified by UV absorbance on a Nanodrop 2000c. TCR CDR3 regions were amplified from genomic DNA by multiplex PCR using the deep immunoSEQ assay. For each cell subset, the extracted genomic DNA was distributed evenly across all wells of several immunoSEQ 96-well plates, and each plate served as one replicate. Each replicate PCR for sorted subsets received approximately 220 ng genomic DNA, equal to about 30,000 T cell genomes. The purified libraries were quantified using a Qubit 3.0 fluorometer, sized with a Bioanalyzer 2100, and then quantified again using the KAPA Library Quantification kit. Each immunoSEQ 96-well plate was sequenced on its own single-read 150-cycle Illumina NextSeq 550 flow cell. The authors' analysis ran thus. Because the immunoSEQ output included only junctional sequences and no quality scores, the filtering could not be the same as the filtering used for full-length reads. Sequences were annotated with PyIR, a Python wrapper for IgBLAST v1.9, using IMGT germline references to assign V/J genes and CDR3. Reads were removed for weak V/J assignments (E-value above 1e-6), missing CDR3, stop codons, out-of-frame junctions, or ambiguous translated residues. V3J clonotypes were defined by identical inferred V gene, J gene, and CDR3 amino acid sequence. The percentage overlap between two repertoires was calculated by dividing the number of shared unique clonotypes by the size of the smaller repertoire. Three approaches were used to assess repertoire richness: RTK rarefaction, the Chao1 estimator, and Recon v2.1 estimates of unobserved clonotypes. For all TCRbeta clonotypes obtained by the gDNA method from a handful of donors, generation probabilities were computed with OLGA. Not all clones reach the TCRdb copy of this immuneACCESS table, which keeps in-frame sequences only. Checked studies attribute under half of the gap to unresolved V genes and leave the rest unexplained. V and J calls and clone size come straight from that table; D and trimming were deduced from the DNA. Present in this sample are approximately 350,000 clones, about 96% of which were seen just once. Of the sample, approximately 0.32% is held by the ten largest clones.

On this clone: What this receptor recognizes is not known. No base-level quality is on record; no much larger clone is a single base apart.

Including the terminal cysteine and phenylalanine, the CDR3 comprises 12 residues. Just CDR3 DNA is preserved here, 36 bases in frame from base 1. V ends up 6 bases short and J 14 bases short, with an unmatched junction base count of 10. The CDR1 and CDR2 encoded by the germline V gene are MDHEN and SYDVKM. The receptor comes from a man aged 25-40 years in good health. The chain is made from TRBV28 and TRBJ2-3, with TRBD2 identical over 8 junction bases. The material sequenced was memory CD8+ T cells sorted from blood. Interpreted using the paper, the cell subset or site label stands for: CD45RO+ cells pooled with CCR7-negative TemRA cells. CDR3 region: CASRVGTRGWYF. The DNA sequence is as follows: TGTGCCAGCAGGGTCGGGACTAGGGGTTGGTATTTT.